This T cell receptor (beta chain) originates from a study of T cell changes during pregnancy in multiple sclerosis. CDR1 and CDR2 from the germline V gene are MDHEN and SYDVKM. Trimming removed 6 bases from V and 5 bases from J, with 17 bases in between. This CDR3 has 14 residues. Sequencing was performed with immunoSEQ multiplex PCR; in TCRdb, only in-frame clones are kept and a portion is missing. Of tens of thousands of clones in the sample, about 90% are singletons; the top ten hold roughly 0.59%. The sequencing here drew on CD4+ T cells from peripheral blood mononuclear cells, taken after pregnancy. V and J are TRBV28 and TRBJ2-7; TRBD2 might be the D (6 bases). This TCR derives from a female donor with multiple sclerosis, enrolled in a pregnancy study. The CDR3 DNA reads TGTGCCAGCAGGACCCGAGGAGGGCCCCACGAGCAGTACTTC. Its protein is CASRTRGGPHEQYF.